The rows below give T cell receptor beta chains drawn from one sample of a study of cytomegalovirus exposure and HLA in healthy donors. Using immunoSEQ multiplex PCR, the repertoire was profiled, and TCRdb retains in-frame clones only, with some absent. The sample lists about 230,000 clones; more than 75% were seen once. Sequencing was done on a sample of PBMCs. These TCRs come from a girl under 10 years old in good health and CMV-seronegative. Each CDR3 is given with its conserved first and last residue. Fields, in order: clone size, D gene, V gene, J gene, CDR3 DNA, CDR3 protein. The D gene is left open where the match is weak. Some rows have no size entry. The others give once, few or many, or a class for an expanded clone.

>-|-|TRBV30|TRBJ1-1
TGTGCCTGGAGTGTTCTTACAGGGGAAGCTTTCTTT
CAWSVLTGEAFF
>-|-|TRBV5-6|TRBJ1-3
TGTGCCAGCAGCTTGGTTCCCGGCTCTGGAAACACCATATATTTT
CASSLVPGSGNTIYF
>-|TRBD1|TRBV9|TRBJ1-1
TGTGCCAGCAGCGTAGAACAGGGGACTGAAGCTTTCTTT
CASSVEQGTEAFF
>-|TRBD2|TRBV10-3|TRBJ2-1
TGTGCCATCAAGGCGGGGGGGGACTACAATGAGCAGTTCTTC
CAIKAGGDYNEQFF
>-|-|TRBV27|TRBJ2-3
TGTGCCAGCACCCTATCTACAGATACGCAGTATTTT
CASTLSTDTQYF
>-|-|TRBV25-1|TRBJ1-2
TGTGCCAGCAGTCCGAGCAGGGGTTTTTGTGGCTACACCTTC
CASSPSRGFCGYTF
>-|TRBD2|TRBV15|TRBJ2-7
TGTGCCACCAGCAGTCCGGGAGGCTACGAGCAGTACTTC
CATSSPGGYEQYF
>-|TRBD2|TRBV5-5|TRBJ2-5
TGTGCCAGCAGCCGGGGGGACCAGAGGGATAAAGAGACCCAGTACTTC
CASSRGDQRDKETQYF
>-|TRBD1|TRBV7-2|TRBJ2-7
TGTGCCAGCAGCTACCTCGGGACAGTTTCCTACGAGCAGTACTTC
CASSYLGTVSYEQYF
>-|-|TRBV10-3|TRBJ1-5
TGTGCCACCACGATCGGACAGTATAGCAATCAGCCCCAGCATTTT
CATTIGQYSNQPQHF
>-|TRBD1|TRBV23-1|TRBJ2-7
TGCGCCAGCAGTCATCAGACAGGGAAACACGAGCAGTACTTC
CASSHQTGKHEQYF
>-|TRBD2|TRBV9|TRBJ2-3
TGTGCCAGCAGCGCACTAGCGGCTAGCACAGATACGCAGTATTTT
CASSALAASTDTQYF
>-|-|TRBV10-3|TRBJ1-1
TGTGCCATCAGTGAGTTGCAGGGGATGAACACTGAAGCTTTCTTT
CAISELQGMNTEAFF
>-|TRBD1|TRBV4-1|TRBJ2-7
TGCGCCAGCAGCCAAGATGACAGGGCCTCCTACGAGCAGTACTTC
CASSQDDRASYEQYF
>once|TRBD1|TRBV29-1|TRBJ2-7
TGCAGCGTGAGGACAGGGGGCTCCTCCTACGAGCAGTACTTC
CSVRTGGSSYEQYF
>-|-|TRBV18|TRBJ2-7
TGTGCCAGCTCAGTGGGGGCATCCTACGAGCAGTACTTC
CASSVGASYEQYF
>few|-|TRBV6-5|TRBJ1-5
TGTGCCAGCAGCATCAAATCGGGGAATCAGCCCCAGCATTTT
CASSIKSGNQPQHF
>-|TRBD2|TRBV10-3|TRBJ2-1
TGTGCCATCAGTGAGTCCCTAGCGGGCCTTTACAATGAGCAGTTCTTC
CAISESLAGLYNEQFF
>-|-|TRBV7-3|TRBJ1-1
TGTGCCAGCAGGGAGACAGCCCTGAACACTGAAGCTTTCTTT
CASRETALNTEAFF
>-|-|TRBV11-2|TRBJ1-6
TGTGCCAGCAGCTTTCTCCCTGCCGGTTCTAATTCACCCCTCCACTTT
CASSFLPAGSNSPLHF
>-|-|TRBV6-5|TRBJ2-5
TGTGCCAGCAGCCCCGGAGGGGCCTGGGAGACCCAGTACTTC
CASSPGGAWETQYF
>-|-|TRBV6-5|TRBJ2-2
TGTGCCAGCAGTTACCCTTATACCGGGGAGCTGTTTTTT
CASSYPYTGELFF